These T cell receptor beta chains were read from a single sample in a study of PD-L1 blockade in urothelial cancer. Using immunoSEQ multiplex PCR, the repertoire was profiled, and TCRdb retains in-frame clones only, with some absent. The sample contains around 70,000 clones, 75% to 90% of which appear only once. The sequenced sample was PBMCs, obtained around atezolizumab (anti-PD-L1) treatment. These receptors all come from a man aged 65 to 85 with urothelial cancer. Each CDR3 is given with its conserved first and last residue. D genes are given only for firm matches. Some rows mark clone size as missing; the rest say once, few, many or name a class of expanded clone.

>NA|TRBV6-1|TRBD2|TRBJ2-1
CASSVSGRGPSSYNEQFF
TGTGCCAGCAGTGTAAGCGGGAGGGGTCCGAGCTCCTACAATGAGCAGTTCTTC
>once|TRBV4-2|TRBD2|TRBJ2-5
CASSQGTSGTASGETQYF
TGTGCCAGCAGCCAGGGGACTAGCGGCACCGCGTCGGGAGAGACCCAGTACTTC
>NA|TRBV25-1|NA|TRBJ2-1
CASSLSRVGSEQFF
TGTGCCAGCAGTTTGAGTCGGGTCGGATCCGAGCAGTTCTTC
>NA|TRBV5-6|TRBD2|TRBJ2-3
CASSSPPGLAARFGDTQYF
TGTGCCAGCAGCTCGCCGCCGGGACTAGCGGCCCGTTTTGGAGATACGCAGTATTTT
>NA|TRBV18|TRBD1|TRBJ1-2
CASSAQGQGARVGYTF
TGTGCCAGCTCAGCTCAGGGACAGGGGGCGAGAGTTGGCTACACCTTC
>NA|TRBV19|NA|TRBJ1-1
CASSGSGSSEAFF
TGTGCCAGTAGCGGTTCCGGTTCTTCTGAAGCTTTCTTT
>NA|TRBV30|NA|TRBJ2-7
CAWSKVSYEQYF
TGTGCCTGGAGTAAAGTTAGCTACGAGCAGTACTTC
>NA|TRBV7-9|NA|TRBJ1-1
CASSLRRGDTEAFF
TGTGCCAGCAGCTTAAGGCGGGGGGACACTGAAGCTTTCTTT
>NA|TRBV2|TRBD2|TRBJ2-1
CASWALTGTSSNEQFF
TGTGCCAGTTGGGCGTTAACCGGGACTAGCTCTAATGAGCAGTTCTTC
>NA|TRBV21-1|NA|TRBJ2-2
CASSKFFNLTHILYTGELFF
TGTGCCAGCAGCAAGTTTTTCAATCTGACACACATACTCTACACCGGGGAGCTGTTTTTT
>once|TRBV18|TRBD2|TRBJ2-3
CASSPRGLAGTDTQYF
TGTGCCAGCTCACCTCGAGGACTAGCGGGCACAGATACGCAGTATTTT
>NA|TRBV27|NA|TRBJ2-2
CASSRASGELFF
TGTGCCAGCTCGAGGGCGTCCGGGGAGCTGTTTTTT
>NA|TRBV19|NA|TRBJ2-1
CASRSNGGSSYNEQFF
TGTGCCAGCCGATCGAACGGGGGAAGCTCCTACAATGAGCAGTTCTTC
>NA|TRBV29-1|TRBD1|TRBJ1-3
CSVKDRGDSGNTIYF
TGCAGCGTCAAGGACAGGGGCGACTCTGGAAACACCATATATTTT
>NA|TRBV7-3|NA|TRBJ2-1
CASSLILAGEQFF
TGTGCCAGCAGCTTAATTCTGGCGGGTGAGCAGTTCTTC
>NA|TRBV2|TRBD2|TRBJ2-3
CASRAGLGGDTQYF
TGTGCCAGCAGAGCCGGGCTCGGGGGGGATACGCAGTATTTT
>NA|TRBV6-1|NA|TRBJ1-1
CASSSAGVSEAFF
TGTGCCAGCAGTTCGGCGGGAGTGTCTGAAGCTTTCTTT
>NA|TRBV15|NA|TRBJ1-1
CATRKTGNTEAFF
TGTGCCACCAGGAAGACAGGGAACACTGAAGCTTTCTTT
>once|TRBV28|NA|TRBJ2-7
CASSLSGNVYEQYF
TGTGCCAGCAGTTTGTCGGGGAACGTCTACGAGCAGTACTTC
>NA|TRBV5-1|TRBD2|TRBJ2-1
CASSQQRAGVNEQFF
TGCGCCAGCAGCCAGCAAAGGGCGGGAGTCAATGAGCAGTTCTTC
>NA|TRBV9|TRBD1|TRBJ2-1
CASSQGQGLEEQFF
TGTGCCAGCAGCCAAGGACAGGGATTAGAGGAGCAGTTCTTC
>once|TRBV14|TRBD1|TRBJ1-4
CASSQYRGTNEKLFF
TGTGCCAGCAGCCAATACAGGGGCACTAATGAAAAACTGTTTTTT
>NA|TRBV27|NA|TRBJ2-5
CASRPFILAGETQYF
TGTGCCAGCAGACCCTTTATACTAGCAGGAGAGACCCAGTACTTC
>NA|TRBV5-4|NA|TRBJ1-1
CASSNQGNTEAFF
TGTGCCAGCAGCAACCAGGGGAACACTGAAGCTTTCTTT
>NA|TRBV18|NA|TRBJ2-1
CASSPFLDYNEQFF
TGTGCCAGCTCACCATTTCTAGATTACAATGAGCAGTTCTTC
>NA|TRBV5-1|NA|TRBJ2-1
CASSSGTYNEQFF
TGCGCCAGCAGCTCCGGGACTTATAATGAGCAGTTCTTC
>NA|TRBV19|NA|TRBJ2-7
CASRLGGEQYF
TGTGCCAGTCGGTTGGGGGGCGAGCAGTACTTC
>few|TRBV19|TRBD1|TRBJ1-1
CASSQQGRSAEAFF
TGTGCCAGTAGTCAACAGGGGCGGAGCGCTGAAGCTTTCTTT
>NA|TRBV27|TRBD1|TRBJ1-1
CASSSYPGGTTEAFF
TGTGCCAGCAGTTCCTATCCAGGGGGCACCACTGAAGCTTTCTTT
>NA|TRBV6-1|NA|TRBJ2-1
CASSEAGSPPYNEQFF
TGTGCCAGCAGTGAAGCCGGGAGCCCCCCCTACAATGAGCAGTTCTTC
>NA|TRBV6-5|NA|TRBJ2-2
CASRGYTGELFF
TGTGCCAGCAGGGGCTACACCGGGGAGCTGTTTTTT
>NA|TRBV5-4|NA|TRBJ2-5
CASSLTGTQETQYF
TGTGCCAGCAGCTTGACAGGAACCCAAGAGACCCAGTACTTC
>NA|TRBV7-9|TRBD2|TRBJ2-7
CASSLLGLAGVGEQYF
TGTGCCAGCAGCTTATTAGGACTAGCGGGAGTCGGCGAGCAGTACTTC
>once|TRBV9|NA|TRBJ2-7
CASSVGGEQYF
TGTGCCAGCAGCGTCGGGGGCGAGCAGTACTTC
>NA|TRBV5-1|TRBD1|TRBJ2-7
CASSLAGQGAYEQYF
TGCGCCAGCAGCTTGGCGGGACAGGGAGCCTACGAGCAGTACTTC
>NA|TRBV28|TRBD1|TRBJ1-5
CASSLPQERGPVRQPQHF
TGTGCCAGCAGTTTACCTCAAGAGAGGGGGCCGGTTCGTCAGCCCCAGCATTTT
>NA|TRBV11-2|NA|TRBJ2-7
CASSLVEGGYEQYF
TGTGCCAGCAGCTTAGTTGAGGGAGGCTACGAGCAGTACTTC
>NA|TRBV6-5|NA|TRBJ2-1
CASSSLVNEQFF
TGTGCCAGCAGCTCATTAGTTAATGAGCAGTTCTTC
>NA|TRBV4-2|NA|TRBJ2-1
CASSPERNNEQFF
TGTGCCAGCAGCCCGGAGAGGAACAATGAGCAGTTCTTC
>NA|TRBV28|NA|TRBJ2-1
CASSVTGTLYNEQFF
TGTGCCAGCAGTGTAACGGGTACCCTCTACAATGAGCAGTTCTTC
>once|TRBV6-5|TRBD2|TRBJ2-5
CASSYSAGGGETQYF
TGTGCCAGCAGTTACTCAGCGGGAGGCGGCGAGACCCAGTACTTC
>once|TRBV30|TRBD1|TRBJ1-1
CAWDRGVPGEAFF
TGTGCCTGGGACAGGGGAGTCCCTGGTGAAGCTTTCTTT
>NA|TRBV29-1|NA|TRBJ2-3
CSVEDPYRGTDTQYF
TGCAGCGTTGAAGACCCTTACCGGGGCACAGATACGCAGTATTTT
>NA|TRBV4-1|TRBD2|TRBJ2-1
CASRVASGRMSGNEQFF
TGCGCCAGCAGGGTCGCTAGCGGGAGGATGTCAGGTAATGAGCAGTTCTTC
>NA|TRBV25-1|NA|TRBJ1-3
CASSEERTGNTIYF
TGTGCCAGCAGTGAGGAAAGGACAGGAAACACCATATATTTT
>NA|TRBV5-1|TRBD1|TRBJ1-2
CASSFLLTGGSRNGYAF
TGCGCCAGCAGCTTTCTACTGACAGGGGGATCTCGAAACGGCTACGCCTTC
>few|TRBV18|NA|TRBJ2-7
CASSPGRGPNEQYF
TGTGCCAGCTCACCCGGGCGGGGGCCGAACGAGCAGTACTTC
>NA|TRBV6-5|NA|TRBJ1-2
CASRGTGDRGYTF
TGTGCCAGCAGGGGGACGGGGGATAGGGGCTACACCTTC
>NA|TRBV2|TRBD2|TRBJ2-7
CASSEPLAGVMQYF
TGTGCCAGCAGTGAACCGCTAGCGGGAGTCATGCAGTACTTC